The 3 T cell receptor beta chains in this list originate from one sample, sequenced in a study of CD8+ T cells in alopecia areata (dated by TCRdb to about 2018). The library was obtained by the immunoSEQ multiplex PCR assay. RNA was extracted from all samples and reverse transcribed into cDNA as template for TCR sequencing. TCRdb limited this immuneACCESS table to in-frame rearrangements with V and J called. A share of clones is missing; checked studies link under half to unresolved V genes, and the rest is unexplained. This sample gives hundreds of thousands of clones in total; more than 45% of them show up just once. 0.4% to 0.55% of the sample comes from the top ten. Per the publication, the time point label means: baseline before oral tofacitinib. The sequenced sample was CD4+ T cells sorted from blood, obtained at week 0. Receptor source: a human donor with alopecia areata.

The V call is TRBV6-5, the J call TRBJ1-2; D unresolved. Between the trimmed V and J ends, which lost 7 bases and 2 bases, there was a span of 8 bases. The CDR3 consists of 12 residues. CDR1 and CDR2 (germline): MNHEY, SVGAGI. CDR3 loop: CASKEGNYGYTF. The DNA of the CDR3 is TGTGCCAGCAAGGAGGGCAACTATGGCTACACCTTC.

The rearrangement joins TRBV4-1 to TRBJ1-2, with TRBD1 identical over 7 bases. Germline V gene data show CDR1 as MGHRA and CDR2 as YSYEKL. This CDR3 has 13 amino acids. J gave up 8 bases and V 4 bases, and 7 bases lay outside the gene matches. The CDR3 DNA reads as TGCGCCAGCAGCCCAACAGGGGATGGAGGCTACACCTTC. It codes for CASSPTGDGGYTF.

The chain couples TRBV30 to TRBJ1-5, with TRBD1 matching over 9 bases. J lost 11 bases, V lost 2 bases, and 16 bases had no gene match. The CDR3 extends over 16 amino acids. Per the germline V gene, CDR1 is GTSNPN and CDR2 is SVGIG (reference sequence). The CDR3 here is CAWSNPRDRDPQSQHF. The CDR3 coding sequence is TGTGCCTGGAGTAACCCCCGGGACAGGGACCCCCAGTCCCAGCATTTT.